This T cell receptor beta chain originates from a study of early T cells in non-severe SARS-CoV-2 infection. From germline, CDR1 is SGHTA and CDR2 FQGTGA. The CDR3 totals 14 residues. V lost 6 bases to trimming and J lost 3 bases; unmatched junction nucleotides: 2. One entry per CDR3 protein results from TCRdb running MiXCR on the 5' RACE reads. The table includes around 57,000 distinct CDR3 sequences, 5.5% to 7.5% detected once. This clonotype was counted many times. The receptor was isolated from an adult who was a healthcare worker with PCR-confirmed SARS-CoV-2 infection or an uninfected control (not recorded which). V usage is TRBV7-3 and J usage is TRBJ2-1; 10 nucleotides agree with TRBD2. The specimen was whole blood. Here the CDR3 DNA reads TGTGCCAGCAGGCGGACTAGCGGCTACAATGAGCAGTTCTTC. It specifies CASRRTSGYNEQFF. The variable domain in full, completed from reference TRBV7-3 and TRBJ2-1, reads GAGVSQTPSNKVTEKGKYVELRCDPISGHTALYWYRQSLGQGPEFLIYFQGTGAADDSGLPNDRFFAVRPEGSVSTLKIQRTERGDSAVYLCASRRTSGYNEQFFGPGTRLTVL.